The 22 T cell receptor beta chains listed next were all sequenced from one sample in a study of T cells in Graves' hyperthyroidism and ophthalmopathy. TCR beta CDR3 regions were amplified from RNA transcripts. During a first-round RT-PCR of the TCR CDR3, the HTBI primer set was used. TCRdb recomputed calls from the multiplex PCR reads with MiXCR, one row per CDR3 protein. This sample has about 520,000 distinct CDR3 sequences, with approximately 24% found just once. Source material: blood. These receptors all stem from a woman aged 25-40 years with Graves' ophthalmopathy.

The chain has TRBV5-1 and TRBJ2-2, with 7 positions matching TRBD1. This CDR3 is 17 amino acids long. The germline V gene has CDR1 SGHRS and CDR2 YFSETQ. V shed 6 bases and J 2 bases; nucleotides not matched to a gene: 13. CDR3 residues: CASTTQPGTANTGELFF. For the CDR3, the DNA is TGCGCCAGCACAACGCAACCCGGGACAGCTAACACCGGGGAGCTGTTTTTT. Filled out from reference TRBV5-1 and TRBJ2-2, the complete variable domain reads KAGVTQTPRYLIKTRGQQVTLSCSPISGHRSVSWYQQTPGQGLQFLFEYFSETQRNKGNFPGRFSGRQFSNSRSEMNVSTLELGDSALYLCASTTQPGTANTGELFFGEGSRLTVL.

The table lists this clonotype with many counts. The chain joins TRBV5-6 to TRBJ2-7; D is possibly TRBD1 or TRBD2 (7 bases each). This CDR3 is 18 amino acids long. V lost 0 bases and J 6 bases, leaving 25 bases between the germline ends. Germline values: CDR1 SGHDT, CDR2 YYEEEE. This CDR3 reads CASSLVVLSDREGIEQYF. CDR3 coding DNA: TGTGCCAGCAGCTTGGTGGTTTTGTCCGACAGGGAGGGGATCGAGCAGTACTTC.

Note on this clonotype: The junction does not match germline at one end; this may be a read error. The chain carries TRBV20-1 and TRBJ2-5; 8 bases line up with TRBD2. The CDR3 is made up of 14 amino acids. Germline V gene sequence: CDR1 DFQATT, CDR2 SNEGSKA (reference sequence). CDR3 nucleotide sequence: TGCAGTGCTAGAGCCGGGGGGGCCCGGGAGACCCGGTACTTC. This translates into CSARAGGARETRYF.

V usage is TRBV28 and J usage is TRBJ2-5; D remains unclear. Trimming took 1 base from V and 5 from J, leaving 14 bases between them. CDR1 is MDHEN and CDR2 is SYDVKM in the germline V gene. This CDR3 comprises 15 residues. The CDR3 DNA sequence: TGTGCCAGCAGTTTATCCGAACTCGTAGGGGAGACCCAGTACTTC. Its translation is CASSLSELVGETQYF.

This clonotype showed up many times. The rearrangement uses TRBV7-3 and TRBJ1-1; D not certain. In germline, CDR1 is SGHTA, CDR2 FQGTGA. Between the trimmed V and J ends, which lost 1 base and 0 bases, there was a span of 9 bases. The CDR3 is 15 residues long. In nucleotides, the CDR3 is TGTGCCAGCAGCTTAAACGCGGGGTTGAACACTGAAGCTTTCTTT. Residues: CASSLNAGLNTEAFF.

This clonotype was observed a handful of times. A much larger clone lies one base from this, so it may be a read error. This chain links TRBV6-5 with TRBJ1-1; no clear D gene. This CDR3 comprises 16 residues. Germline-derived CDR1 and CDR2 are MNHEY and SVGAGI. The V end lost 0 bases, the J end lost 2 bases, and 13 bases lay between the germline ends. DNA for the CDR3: TGTGCCAGCAGTTACTCGAGGGAGGCGAAAAACACTGAAGCTTTCTTT. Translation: CASSYSREAKNTEAFF.

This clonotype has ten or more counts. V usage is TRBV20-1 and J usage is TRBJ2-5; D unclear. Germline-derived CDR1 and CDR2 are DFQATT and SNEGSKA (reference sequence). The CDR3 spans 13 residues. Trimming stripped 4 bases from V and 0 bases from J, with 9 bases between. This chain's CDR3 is CSATPRYQETQYF. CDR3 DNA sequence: TGCAGTGCTACCCCACGGTACCAAGAGACCCAGTACTTC.

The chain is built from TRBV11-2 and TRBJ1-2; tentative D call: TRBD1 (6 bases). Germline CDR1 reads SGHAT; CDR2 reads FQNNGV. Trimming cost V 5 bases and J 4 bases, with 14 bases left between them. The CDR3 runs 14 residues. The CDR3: CASSLSTGTYGYTF. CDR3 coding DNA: TGTGCCAGCAGCCTTAGCACAGGGACCTATGGCTACACCTTC.

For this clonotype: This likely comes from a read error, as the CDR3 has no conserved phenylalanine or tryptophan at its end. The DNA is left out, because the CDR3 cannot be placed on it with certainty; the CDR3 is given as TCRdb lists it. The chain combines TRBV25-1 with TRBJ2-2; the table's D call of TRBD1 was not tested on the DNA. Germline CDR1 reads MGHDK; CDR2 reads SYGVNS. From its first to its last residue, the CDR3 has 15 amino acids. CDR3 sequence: CASSETGRDTGELCV.

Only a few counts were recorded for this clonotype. CDR3 coding DNA: TGTGCCAGCGGGGGGGTATACACTGAAGCTTTCTTT. Translated: CASGGVYTEAFF. This chain uses TRBV2 with TRBJ1-1; possible D gene TRBD1, 5 bases. Germline lookup yields CDR1 SNHLY and CDR2 FYNNEI. Between the trimmed V and J ends, which lost 8 bases and 3 bases, there was a span of 10 bases. The CDR3 spans 12 residues. The variable domain in full, with the rest retrieved from reference TRBV2 and TRBJ1-1, is EPEVTQTPSHQVTQMGQEVILRCVPISNHLYFYWYRQILGQKVEFLVSFYNNEISEKSEIFDDQFSVERPDGSNFTLKIRSTKLEDSAMYFCASGGVYTEAFFGQGTRLTVV.

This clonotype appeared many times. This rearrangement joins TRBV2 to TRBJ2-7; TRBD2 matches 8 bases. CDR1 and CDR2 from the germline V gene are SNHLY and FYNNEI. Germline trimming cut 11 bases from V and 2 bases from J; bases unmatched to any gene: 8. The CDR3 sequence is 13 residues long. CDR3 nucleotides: TGTGCCGCCGCCGTAGCGGGGCCCTACGAGCAGTACTTC. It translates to CAAAVAGPYEQYF.

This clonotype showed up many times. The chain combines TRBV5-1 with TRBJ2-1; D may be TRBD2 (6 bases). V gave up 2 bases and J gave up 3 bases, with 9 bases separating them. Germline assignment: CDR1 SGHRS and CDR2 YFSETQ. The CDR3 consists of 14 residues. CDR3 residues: CASSFGGDYNEQFF. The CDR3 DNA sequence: TGCGCCAGCAGCTTCGGGGGAGACTACAATGAGCAGTTCTTC.

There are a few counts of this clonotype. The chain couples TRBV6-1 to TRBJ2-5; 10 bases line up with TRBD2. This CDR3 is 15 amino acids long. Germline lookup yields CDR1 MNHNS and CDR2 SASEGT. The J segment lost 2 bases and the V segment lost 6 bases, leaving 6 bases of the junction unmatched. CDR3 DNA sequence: TGTGCCAGCAGGAAACTAGCGGGATATCAAGAGACCCAGTACTTC. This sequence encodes CASRKLAGYQETQYF.

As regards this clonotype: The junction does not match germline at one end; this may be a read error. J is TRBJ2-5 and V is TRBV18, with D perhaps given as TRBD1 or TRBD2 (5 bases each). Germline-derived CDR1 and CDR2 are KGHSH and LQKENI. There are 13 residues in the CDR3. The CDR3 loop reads CASSPPGDEIQYF. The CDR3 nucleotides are TGTGCCAGCTCACCACCAGGGGACGAGATCCAGTACTTC.

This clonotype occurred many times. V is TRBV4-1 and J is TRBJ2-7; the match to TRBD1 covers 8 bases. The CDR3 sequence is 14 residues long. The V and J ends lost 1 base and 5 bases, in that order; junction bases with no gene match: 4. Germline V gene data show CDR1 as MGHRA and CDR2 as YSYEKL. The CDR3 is CASSQGQGRNEQYF. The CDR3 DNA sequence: TGCGCCAGCAGCCAAGGACAGGGGAGAAACGAGCAGTACTTC.

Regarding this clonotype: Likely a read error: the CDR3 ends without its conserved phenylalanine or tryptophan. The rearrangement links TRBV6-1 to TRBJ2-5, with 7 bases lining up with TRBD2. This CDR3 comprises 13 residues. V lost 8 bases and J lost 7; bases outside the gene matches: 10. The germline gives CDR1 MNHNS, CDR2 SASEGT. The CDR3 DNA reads TGTGCCAGCCTCCAGCGGGGCGAAGGGACCCAGTACCTC. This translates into CASLQRGEGTQYL.

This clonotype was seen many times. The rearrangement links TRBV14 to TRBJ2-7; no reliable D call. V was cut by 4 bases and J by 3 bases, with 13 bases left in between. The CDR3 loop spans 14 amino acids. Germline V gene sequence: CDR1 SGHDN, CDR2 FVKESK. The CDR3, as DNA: TGTGCCAGCAGCCCCACAGAACTACGCTACGAGCAGTACTTC. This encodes CASSPTELRYEQYF.

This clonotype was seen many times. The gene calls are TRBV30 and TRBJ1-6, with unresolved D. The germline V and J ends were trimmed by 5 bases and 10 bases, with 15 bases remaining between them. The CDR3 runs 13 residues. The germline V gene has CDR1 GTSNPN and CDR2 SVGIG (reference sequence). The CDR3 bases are TGTGCCTGGGCAAGGACGGCGGGGTCACCCCTCCACTTT. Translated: CAWARTAGSPLHF.

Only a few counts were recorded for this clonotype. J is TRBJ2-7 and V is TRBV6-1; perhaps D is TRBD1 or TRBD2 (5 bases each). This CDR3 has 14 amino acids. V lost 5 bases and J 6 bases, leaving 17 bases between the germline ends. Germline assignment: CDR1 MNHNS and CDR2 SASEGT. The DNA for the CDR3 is TGTGCCAGCAGTCCTCCGGGACGGATCAGCGAGCAGTACTTC. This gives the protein CASSPPGRISEQYF.

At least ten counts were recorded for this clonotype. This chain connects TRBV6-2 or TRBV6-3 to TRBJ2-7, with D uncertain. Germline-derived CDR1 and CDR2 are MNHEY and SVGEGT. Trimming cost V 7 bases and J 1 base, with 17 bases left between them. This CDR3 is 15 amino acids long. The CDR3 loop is CASTDGTPGSYEQYF. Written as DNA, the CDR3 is TGTGCCAGCACCGACGGAACCCCCGGGTCCTACGAGCAGTACTTC.

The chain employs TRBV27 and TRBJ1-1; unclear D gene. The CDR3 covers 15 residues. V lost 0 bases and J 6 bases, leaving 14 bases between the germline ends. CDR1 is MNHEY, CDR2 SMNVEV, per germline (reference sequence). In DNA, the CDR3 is TGTGCCAGCAGTTTATCGACTTTCTTTGTCGCTGAAGCTTTCTTT. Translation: CASSLSTFFVAEAFF.

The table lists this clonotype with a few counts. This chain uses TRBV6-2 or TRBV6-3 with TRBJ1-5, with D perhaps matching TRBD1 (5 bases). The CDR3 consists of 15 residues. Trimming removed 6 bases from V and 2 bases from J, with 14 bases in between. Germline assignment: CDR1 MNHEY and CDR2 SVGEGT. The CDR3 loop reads CASRTGGGGNQPQHF. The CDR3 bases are TGTGCCAGCAGGACCGGGGGGGGGGGCAATCAGCCCCAGCATTTT.